These T cell receptor beta chains were read from a single sample in a study of CD8 T cells in ankylosing spondylitis. TCRdb ran MiXCR on the 5' RACE reads and lists one entry per CDR3 protein. Of 350,000 or so distinct CDR3 sequences listed, roughly 8% are singletons. Sequencing input: blood, either unsorted or a sorted T cell fraction (not recorded which). The receptor set was obtained from a male donor with ankylosing spondylitis. Both conserved end residues are part of each CDR3. Each record gives: D gene, J gene, V gene, clone size, CDR3 DNA, CDR3 protein. The D gene is left open where the match is weak. The size entry is marked missing in some rows and otherwise reads once, few, many or a size class.

D gene: TRBD1
J gene: TRBJ2-1
V gene: TRBV11-3
clone size: -
CDR3 DNA: TGTGCCAGCCAGGGGGGGACAGGGGTTTTCTACAATGAGCAGTTCTTC
CDR3 protein: CASQGGTGVFYNEQFF

D gene: -
J gene: TRBJ2-1
V gene: TRBV7-3
clone size: -
CDR3 DNA: TGTGCCAGCAGCTTAGGGATCGGGCTACCGAGCTCCTACAATGAGCAGTTCTTC
CDR3 protein: CASSLGIGLPSSYNEQFF

D gene: TRBD2
J gene: TRBJ2-1
V gene: TRBV15
clone size: many
CDR3 DNA: TGTGCCACCAGCAGAGCCCGGACTAGCGGGAGTCATGAGCAGTTCTTC
CDR3 protein: CATSRARTSGSHEQFF

D gene: TRBD1
J gene: TRBJ2-7
V gene: TRBV25-1
clone size: many
CDR3 DNA: TGTGCCAGCGACAGGGGCTACGAGCAGTACTTC
CDR3 protein: CASDRGYEQYF

D gene: TRBD2
J gene: TRBJ2-7
V gene: TRBV12-3/TRBV12-4
clone size: -
CDR3 DNA: TGTGCCAGCAGTTTCTTAGCGGGAGCCCCCTCCTACGAGCAGTACTTC
CDR3 protein: CASSFLAGAPSYEQYF

D gene: -
J gene: TRBJ2-3
V gene: TRBV7-2
clone size: many
CDR3 DNA: TGTGCCAGCAGCTTAGATGCGGCCCGTTTGTCGAATACGCAGTATTTT
CDR3 protein: CASSLDAARLSNTQYF

D gene: TRBD1
J gene: TRBJ2-1
V gene: TRBV2
clone size: -
CDR3 DNA: TGTGCCAGCAAGGGGGCAGTAAGTAGCAATGAGCAGTTCTTC
CDR3 protein: CASKGAVSSNEQFF

D gene: -
J gene: TRBJ2-2
V gene: TRBV7-3
clone size: few
CDR3 DNA: TGTGCCAGCAGCCGAGGGGGTCTCACCGGGGAGCTGTTTTTT
CDR3 protein: CASSRGGLTGELFF

D gene: TRBD1
J gene: TRBJ2-1
V gene: TRBV12-3/TRBV12-4
clone size: many
CDR3 DNA: TGTGCCAGCAGTGCCGGGACAGGGGCTTTCAATGAGCAGTTCTTC
CDR3 protein: CASSAGTGAFNEQFF

D gene: -
J gene: TRBJ2-5
V gene: TRBV7-9
clone size: few
CDR3 DNA: TGTGCCAGCAGCTTGGGGACAATCCACCAAGAGACCCAGTACTTC
CDR3 protein: CASSLGTIHQETQYF

D gene: TRBD1
J gene: TRBJ1-4
V gene: TRBV4-2
clone size: few
CDR3 DNA: TGTGCCAGCAGCCAAGATCTGGGACAGGGAAAAAAACTGTTTTTT
CDR3 protein: CASSQDLGQGKKLFF

D gene: TRBD2
J gene: TRBJ2-1
V gene: TRBV11-3
clone size: many
CDR3 DNA: TGTGCCAGCAGCTCGGGACTAGCGGGCATACGGGGCAATGAGCAGTTCTTC
CDR3 protein: CASSSGLAGIRGNEQFF

D gene: -
J gene: TRBJ2-7
V gene: TRBV7-8
clone size: few
CDR3 DNA: TGTGCCAGCAGCCTCCGAGGGGACCCCTCCTACGAGCAGTACTTC
CDR3 protein: CASSLRGDPSYEQYF

D gene: -
J gene: TRBJ2-5
V gene: TRBV5-6
clone size: -
CDR3 DNA: TGTGCCAGCAGCAGGGGATTGGTACAAGAGACCCAGTACTTC
CDR3 protein: CASSRGLVQETQYF

D gene: -
J gene: TRBJ2-7
V gene: TRBV7-2
clone size: -
CDR3 DNA: TGTGCCAGCAGCTTAGTTACCAACTACGAGCAGTACTTC
CDR3 protein: CASSLVTNYEQYF

D gene: -
J gene: TRBJ1-2
V gene: TRBV20-1
clone size: few
CDR3 DNA: TGCAGTGCTAGAGTTCCGGGTCGCGGGGACTATGGCTACACCTTC
CDR3 protein: CSARVPGRGDYGYTF

D gene: -
J gene: TRBJ2-1
V gene: TRBV25-1
clone size: -
CDR3 DNA: TGTGCCAGCAGTGAACAGACTTATGAGCAGTTCTTC
CDR3 protein: CASSEQTYEQFF

D gene: -
J gene: TRBJ1-2
V gene: TRBV4-1
clone size: few
CDR3 DNA: TGCGCCAGCAGCCAAGAATTCTACGGGTCAGGGTATGGCTACACCTTC
CDR3 protein: CASSQEFYGSGYGYTF

D gene: -
J gene: TRBJ2-5
V gene: TRBV11-2
clone size: -
CDR3 DNA: TGTGCCAGCAGATCAGGTTCATTCTCGGAGACCCAGTACTTC
CDR3 protein: CASRSGSFSETQYF

D gene: -
J gene: TRBJ1-2
V gene: TRBV3-1
clone size: few
CDR3 DNA: TGTGCCAGCAGCCAAGGACAGCCAAGCCACTATGGCTACACCTTC
CDR3 protein: CASSQGQPSHYGYTF

D gene: TRBD1
J gene: TRBJ1-1
V gene: TRBV10-3
clone size: many
CDR3 DNA: TGTGCCATCAGCAGGGGGCCTGAAGCTTTCTTT
CDR3 protein: CAISRGPEAFF

D gene: -
J gene: TRBJ2-3
V gene: TRBV11-3
clone size: few
CDR3 DNA: TGTGCCAGCAGCTTTTCTTCAGGAATCCCCACAGATACGCAGTATTTT
CDR3 protein: CASSFSSGIPTDTQYF

D gene: -
J gene: TRBJ2-7
V gene: TRBV4-2
clone size: many
CDR3 DNA: TGTGCCAGCAGCCCGCAGGGGAGAGGTTTCGGCGAGCAGTACTTC
CDR3 protein: CASSPQGRGFGEQYF

D gene: -
J gene: TRBJ2-7
V gene: TRBV28
clone size: few
CDR3 DNA: TGTGCCAGCAGTCTCGGGAGCAGGGACGAGCAGTACTTC
CDR3 protein: CASSLGSRDEQYF

D gene: -
J gene: TRBJ1-1
V gene: TRBV20-1
clone size: many
CDR3 DNA: TGCAGTGCTAGGCCTTCCACCGGGACACTAAACACTGAAGCTTTCTTT
CDR3 protein: CSARPSTGTLNTEAFF

D gene: TRBD1
J gene: TRBJ2-5
V gene: TRBV11-2
clone size: few
CDR3 DNA: TGTGCCAGCAGCTTAGGGACAGGGACATACCAAGAGACCCAGTACTTC
CDR3 protein: CASSLGTGTYQETQYF

D gene: TRBD1
J gene: TRBJ2-4
V gene: TRBV7-2
clone size: -
CDR3 DNA: TGTGCCAGCAGCCCCCGGGACAGATGGTCAAACATTCAGTACTTC
CDR3 protein: CASSPRDRWSNIQYF

D gene: -
J gene: TRBJ2-7
V gene: TRBV7-9
clone size: -
CDR3 DNA: TGTGCCAGCAGAAACCGGGCTCAAGGGGAGCAGTACTTC
CDR3 protein: CASRNRAQGEQYF